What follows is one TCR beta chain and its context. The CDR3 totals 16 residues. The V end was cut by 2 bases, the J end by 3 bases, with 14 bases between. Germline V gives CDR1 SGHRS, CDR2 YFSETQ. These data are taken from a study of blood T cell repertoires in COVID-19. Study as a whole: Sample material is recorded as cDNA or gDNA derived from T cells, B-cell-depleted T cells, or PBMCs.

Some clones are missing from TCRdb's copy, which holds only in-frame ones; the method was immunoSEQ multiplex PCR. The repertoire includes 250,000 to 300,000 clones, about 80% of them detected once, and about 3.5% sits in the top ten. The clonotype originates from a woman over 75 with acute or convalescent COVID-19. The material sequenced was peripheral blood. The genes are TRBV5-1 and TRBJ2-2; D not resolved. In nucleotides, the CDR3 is TGCGCCAGCAGCTTAAGAACACGGAGCTACACCGGGGAGCTGTTTTTT. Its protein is CASSLRTRSYTGELFF.